A selection of T cell receptor beta chains follows, all from one sample in a study of shared clonotypes between healthy human individuals. Repertoires were generated with immunoSEQ multiplex PCR, while TCRdb's copy carries only in-frame clones and drops some. The sample holds about 1 million clones, 60% to 80% seen once. Sequencing input: memory CD4+ T cells sorted from blood. These receptor sequences come from a man between 18 and 29 years old in good health. Both conserved end residues are part of each CDR3. Each record gives: clone size, D gene, J gene, V gene, CDR3 protein, CDR3 DNA. A D gene is named only where the DNA matches it firmly. Not every row has a clone size; where given, it reads once, few, many or a size class.

clone_size: few; d_call: .; j_call: TRBJ1-1; v_call: TRBV9; cdr3_aa: CASSPRAFVRDTEAFF; cdr3_nt: TGTGCCAGCAGCCCCCGGGCCTTCGTAAGGGACACTGAAGCTTTCTTT
clone_size: .; d_call: .; j_call: TRBJ2-7; v_call: TRBV14; cdr3_aa: CASSQGASAAYEQYF; cdr3_nt: TGTGCCAGCAGCCAAGGGGCTAGCGCCGCCTACGAGCAGTACTTC
clone_size: .; d_call: .; j_call: TRBJ2-2; v_call: TRBV9; cdr3_aa: CASRDEPGHNTGELFF; cdr3_nt: TGTGCCAGCAGAGACGAACCGGGACATAACACCGGGGAGCTGTTTTTT
clone_size: .; d_call: TRBD1; j_call: TRBJ1-1; v_call: TRBV11-2; cdr3_aa: CASSPRQGANTEAFF; cdr3_nt: TGTGCCAGCAGCCCCCGACAGGGGGCGAACACTGAAGCTTTCTTT
clone_size: many; d_call: TRBD1; j_call: TRBJ1-3; v_call: TRBV25-1; cdr3_aa: CASSAGQGAGNTIYF; cdr3_nt: TGTGCCAGCAGTGCTGGACAGGGGGCTGGAAACACCATATATTTT
clone_size: once; d_call: .; j_call: TRBJ2-2; v_call: TRBV4-3; cdr3_aa: CASSQDPGFNTGELFF; cdr3_nt: TGCGCCAGCAGCCAAGATCCAGGATTCAACACCGGGGAGCTGTTTTTT
clone_size: .; d_call: TRBD2; j_call: TRBJ2-3; v_call: TRBV7-6; cdr3_aa: CASSKGVAGTRDTQYF; cdr3_nt: TGTGCCAGCAGCAAAGGGGTAGCGGGAACCAGAGATACGCAGTATTTT
clone_size: .; d_call: .; j_call: TRBJ1-2; v_call: TRBV6-6; cdr3_aa: CASSYSGGYGYTF; cdr3_nt: TGTGCCAGCAGTTACAGTGGCGGCTATGGCTACACCTTC
clone_size: .; d_call: .; j_call: TRBJ2-3; v_call: TRBV5-1; cdr3_aa: CASSPERFVGDTQYF; cdr3_nt: TGCGCCAGCAGCCCAGAGCGGTTTGTAGGAGATACGCAGTATTTT
clone_size: .; d_call: TRBD1; j_call: TRBJ1-4; v_call: TRBV19; cdr3_aa: CASRDRGMDEKLFF; cdr3_nt: TGTGCCAGTAGGGACAGGGGGATGGATGAAAAACTGTTTTTT
clone_size: .; d_call: TRBD2; j_call: TRBJ2-5; v_call: TRBV7-9; cdr3_aa: CASSLNTGKTGGETQYF; cdr3_nt: TGTGCCAGCAGCCTAAATACCGGGAAGACGGGGGGAGAGACCCAGTACTTC
clone_size: many; d_call: TRBD1; j_call: TRBJ2-7; v_call: TRBV5-1; cdr3_aa: CASSSDRGGYEQYF; cdr3_nt: TGCGCCAGCAGCTCGGACAGGGGGGGCTACGAGCAGTACTTC
clone_size: few; d_call: .; j_call: TRBJ1-2; v_call: TRBV6-4; cdr3_aa: CASSNGYGYTF; cdr3_nt: TGTGCCAGCAGTAACGGCTATGGCTACACCTTC
clone_size: .; d_call: TRBD1; j_call: TRBJ1-3; v_call: TRBV11-2; cdr3_aa: CASSGTGGGNTIYF; cdr3_nt: TGTGCCAGCAGCGGGACAGGGGGTGGAAACACCATATATTTT
clone_size: .; d_call: .; j_call: TRBJ2-1; v_call: TRBV6-1; cdr3_aa: CASSPRLISYNEQFF; cdr3_nt: TGTGCCAGCAGTCCCCGACTTATTTCCTACAATGAGCAGTTCTTC
clone_size: many; d_call: .; j_call: TRBJ1-6; v_call: TRBV6-4; cdr3_aa: CASSVSPGDSPLHF; cdr3_nt: TGTGCCAGCAGTGTTTCCCCCGGGGATTCACCCCTCCACTTT
clone_size: .; d_call: TRBD1; j_call: TRBJ2-5; v_call: TRBV7-6; cdr3_aa: CASSAQGALETQYF; cdr3_nt: TGTGCCAGCAGCGCTCAGGGGGCCTTGGAGACCCAGTACTTC